This TCR beta chain was documented in a study of blood T cell repertoires in COVID-19. Sequencing was performed with immunoSEQ multiplex PCR; in TCRdb, only in-frame clones are kept and a portion is missing. The sample includes about 220,000 clones, 75% to 85% of them seen just once. The CDR3 runs to 15 residues. J lost 4 bases, V lost 3 bases, and 6 bases had no gene match. Germline CDR1 MNHEY, CDR2 SMNVEV (reference sequence). The clonotype was recovered from a woman between 65 and 79 years old with COVID-19, enrolled during active disease. Sequenced material: peripheral blood. The J gene is TRBJ2-1, the V gene TRBV27, with TRBD1 identical over 7 bases. CDR3: CASSLTAGGYNEQFF. The CDR3 bases are TGTGCCAGCAGTTTGACGGCAGGGGGATACAATGAGCAGTTCTTC.